This T cell receptor (beta chain) was sequenced in a study of T cell repertoires in cytomegalovirus infection. Study at large: In public TCR beta signatures, there were indications of both CMV infection and matching HLA type.

Study results and limitations: CMV carriers having the relevant HLA were flagged by cumulative public TCR beta family frequency. CMV-specific TCR beta clonotypes restricted by HLA-C were the ones dominating the ex vivo response.

TCRdb passed the reads through MiXCR, listing each CDR3 protein once. The table records approximately 500,000 distinct CDR3 sequences, approximately 11% of them present only once. There are 17 residues in the CDR3. V was shortened by 4 bases and J by 0 bases, with 16 bases between the two germline ends. This clonotype appeared many times. No antigen is known for it. The chain joins TRBV12-3 or TRBV12-4 to TRBJ2-1, with D unresolved. The sample consisted of PBMCs. The TCR comes from a human donor in good health (CMV status not recorded). Some clones in this sample may be carry-over from other donors' samples. The CDR3 region has the DNA TGTGCCAGCAGTTCCTTCGACTCGAGGAGCTCCTACAATGAGCAGTTCTTC. Its translation: CASSSFDSRSSYNEQFF.